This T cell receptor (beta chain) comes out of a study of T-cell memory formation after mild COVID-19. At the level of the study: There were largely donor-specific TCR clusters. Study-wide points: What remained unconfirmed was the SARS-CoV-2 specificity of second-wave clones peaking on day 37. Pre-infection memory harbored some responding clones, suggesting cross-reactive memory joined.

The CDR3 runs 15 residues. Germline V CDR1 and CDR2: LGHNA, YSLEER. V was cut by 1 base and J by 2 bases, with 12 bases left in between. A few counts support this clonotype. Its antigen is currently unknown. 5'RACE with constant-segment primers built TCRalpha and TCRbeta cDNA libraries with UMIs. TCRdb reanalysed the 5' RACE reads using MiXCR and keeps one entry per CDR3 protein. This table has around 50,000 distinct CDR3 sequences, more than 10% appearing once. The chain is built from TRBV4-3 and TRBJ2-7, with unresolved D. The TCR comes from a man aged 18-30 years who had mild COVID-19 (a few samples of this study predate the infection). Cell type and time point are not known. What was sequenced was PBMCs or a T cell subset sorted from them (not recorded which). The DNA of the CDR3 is TGCGCCAGCAGCCAAGTTATTAGCTCCACCTACGAGCAGTACTTC. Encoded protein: CASSQVISSTYEQYF.